This entry describes one T cell receptor (beta chain). There are a few counts of this clone. Its cognate antigen has yet to be identified. Per-base qualities were not stored, and no clone one base away is much larger. Library method: the immunoSEQ multiplex PCR assay. To provide template for TCR sequencing, every sample had RNA extracted and reverse transcribed into cDNA. First-strand cDNA was synthesized with SuperScript III using a 2:1 mix of oligo-dT and random hexamers. A synthetic immune receptor repertoire was used to measure amplification bias, and any remaining bias was corrected computationally. From the authors' description of their analysis: Raw reads were preprocessed to remove errors, and CDR3 was defined according to IMGT conventions as the region from the conserved cysteine to phenylalanine. Clonality was computed as 1 minus the Shannon entropy, with the entropy normalized by log2 of the number of productive unique TCRs. Whether each scalp clone was CD4 or CD8 was inferred by checking scalp TCRbeta sequences against the CD4 and CD8 repertoires from sorted blood. Entries here come from immuneACCESS through TCRdb and include only in-frame sequences with V and J called. Some clones fail to appear in such tables; in the studies checked, an unresolved V gene covers under half of the shortfall, and the cause of the remainder is unknown. That table gives V, J and clone size, and the DNA gave D and trimming. The sample yields about 190,000 clones; around three fifths were counted once. The ten largest clones take up around 4.2% of the sample.

This record belongs to a study of CD8+ T cells in alopecia areata (dated by TCRdb to 2016 to 2019). Context from the whole study: The treated patients took part in an open-label pilot trial in which moderate-to-severe alopecia areata was treated with oral tofacitinib at 5 to 10 mg twice daily. Patients stayed on tofacitinib for 6 to 18 months and then had 6 months of follow-up off drug so that delayed response and recurrence could be assessed. In treated patients, disease severity was measured using the SALT score, which gives the percentage of scalp surface area affected. The study used high-throughput TCRbeta sequencing to examine T cell clonal expansion in alopecia areata, in both the C3H/HeJ mouse model and human patients. In humans, TCRbeta sequencing was performed on scalp tissue and on sorted CD4+ and CD8+ peripheral blood T cells from healthy controls and from patients with patchy or totalis/universalis alopecia areata. Tofacitinib-treated patients had biopsies at baseline and at 4 and 24 weeks of treatment, with a later scalp biopsy in several patients. Scalp clonality was compared among normal scalp (n=4), patchy alopecia areata scalp (n=8), and alopecia totalis/universalis scalp (n=8). RNA came from the PAXgene miRNA kit for fixed scalp, the miRNeasy kit for PBMCs, and the RNeasy kit for mouse skin. immunoSEQ multiplex PCR using 35 Vbeta forward primers and 13 Jbeta reverse primers was used to amplify TCRbeta CDR3 regions. The study at large found these results: Because the treated cohort was small and included a single nonresponder, larger studies are needed to assess links between baseline CD8+ expansion and response. Lesional scalp, especially in alopecia totalis/universalis, showed higher clonality and more expanded CD8+ clones than normal scalp, suggesting antigenic drive. Scalp clonality and the number of expanded CD8+ clones among the top 100 scalp clones were significantly decreased by tofacitinib. Unlike mouse skin, where gammadelta T cells dominate, normal human skin contains resident alphabeta T cells that get sequenced too, which complicates analysis of the scalp TCR repertoire. Shared TCR sequences between patients were less evident than in mice, which may be partly attributable to HLA diversity in the patient population. During tofacitinib treatment, many expanded lesional clones remained in scalp and blood, and this persistence may partly explain relapse after treatment is stopped.

The time point label on this specimen signifies: approximately 4 weeks on oral tofacitinib. In light of the paper, this sample's treatment or condition label describes: oral pan-JAK inhibitor, 5-10 mg twice daily. Lesional scalp punch biopsies and peripheral blood were collected from alopecia areata patients. PBMCs were isolated by density centrifugation and stained for CD3, CD4 and CD8, and CD4+ and CD8+ T cells were sorted on a FACSAria. This TCR derives from a human donor with alopecia areata. The source was CD4+ T cells sorted from blood, collected at week 4, from a patient treated with tofacitinib.

The CDR3 region reads CASSLGGKGDEQFF. Read as DNA, the sequence is TGCGCCAGCAGCTTGGGCGGGAAAGGCGATGAGCAGTTCTTC. The chain joins TRBV5-1 to TRBJ2-1, and TRBD2 may be the D gene, going by 6 matching bases. Trimming removed 0 bases from V and 8 bases from J, leaving 12 bases between the germline ends. Its CDR3 holds 14 amino acids, cysteine through phenylalanine. Only the CDR3 region is kept as DNA, spanning 42 bases read in frame from base 1. CDR1 and CDR2 were assigned from the germline V gene as SGHRS and YFSETQ.